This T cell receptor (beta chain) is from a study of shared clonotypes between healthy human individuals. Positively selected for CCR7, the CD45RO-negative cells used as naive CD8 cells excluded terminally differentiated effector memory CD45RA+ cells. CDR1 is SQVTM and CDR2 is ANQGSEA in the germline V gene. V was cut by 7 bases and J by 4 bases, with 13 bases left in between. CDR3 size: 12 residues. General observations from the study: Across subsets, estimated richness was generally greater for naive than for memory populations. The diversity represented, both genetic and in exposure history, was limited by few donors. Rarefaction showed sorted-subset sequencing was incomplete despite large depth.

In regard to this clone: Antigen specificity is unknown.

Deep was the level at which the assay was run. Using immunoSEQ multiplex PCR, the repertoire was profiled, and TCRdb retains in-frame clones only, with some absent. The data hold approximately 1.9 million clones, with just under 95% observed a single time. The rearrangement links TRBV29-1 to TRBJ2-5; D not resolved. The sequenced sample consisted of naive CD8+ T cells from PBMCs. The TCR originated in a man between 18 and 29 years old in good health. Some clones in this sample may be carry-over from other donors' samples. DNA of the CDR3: TGCAGCGCCCGCCCCGGTGGAGAGACCCAGTACTTC. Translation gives CSARPGGETQYF.